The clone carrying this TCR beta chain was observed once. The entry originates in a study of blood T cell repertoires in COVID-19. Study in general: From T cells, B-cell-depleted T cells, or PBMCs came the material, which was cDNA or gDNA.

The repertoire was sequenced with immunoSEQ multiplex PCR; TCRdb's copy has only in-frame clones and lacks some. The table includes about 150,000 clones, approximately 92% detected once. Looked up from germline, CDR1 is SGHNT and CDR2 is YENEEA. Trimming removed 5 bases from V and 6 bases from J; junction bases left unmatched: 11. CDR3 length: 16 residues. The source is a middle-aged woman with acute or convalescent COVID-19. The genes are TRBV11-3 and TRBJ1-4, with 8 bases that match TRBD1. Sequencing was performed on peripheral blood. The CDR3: CASSAGQGGSHEKLFF. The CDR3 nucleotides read TGTGCCAGCAGCGCCGGACAGGGAGGAAGTCATGAAAAACTGTTTTTT.